The rows below give T cell receptor beta chains drawn from one sample of a study of shared clonotypes between healthy human individuals. Measured with immunoSEQ multiplex PCR; TCRdb has only the in-frame clones, and not every one. The sample yields roughly 1,000,000 clones, approximately 80% seen once. Sequencing was done on a sample of memory CD4+ T cells from PBMCs. These receptors were collected from a man aged 18 to 35 in good health. Some clones in this sample may be carry-over from other donors' samples. The CDR3 runs from the conserved cysteine through the conserved F or W. Fields, in order: clone size, J gene, D gene, V gene, CDR3 DNA, CDR3 protein. The D gene is left open where the match is weak. The size entry is marked missing in some rows and otherwise reads once, few, many or a size class.

clone_size: once
j_call: TRBJ1-2
d_call: TRBD1
v_call: TRBV5-4
cdr3_nt: TGTGCCAGCAGCTTTCCGGGACAGGGGTCTGGCGGCTACACCTTC
cdr3_aa: CASSFPGQGSGGYTF

clone_size: few
j_call: TRBJ2-2
d_call: -
v_call: TRBV29-1
cdr3_nt: TGCAGCGTTGTACAGGACGCGAACACCGGGGAGCTGTTTTTT
cdr3_aa: CSVVQDANTGELFF

clone_size: -
j_call: TRBJ1-2
d_call: -
v_call: TRBV4-2
cdr3_nt: TGTGCCAGCAGCCAAGCGGGGGGGGATCTCTATGGCTACACCTTC
cdr3_aa: CASSQAGGDLYGYTF

clone_size: -
j_call: TRBJ2-3
d_call: -
v_call: TRBV4-3
cdr3_nt: TGCGCCAGCAGCCCCGAACCCGCCCCGGGGGATATGACTGCTACGCAGTATTTT
cdr3_aa: CASSPEPAPGDMTATQYF

clone_size: once
j_call: TRBJ2-3
d_call: -
v_call: TRBV7-2
cdr3_nt: TGTGCCAGCACCCCGGGGGACACAGATACGCAGTATTTT
cdr3_aa: CASTPGDTDTQYF

clone_size: -
j_call: TRBJ2-1
d_call: TRBD2
v_call: TRBV5-1
cdr3_nt: TGCGCCAGCAGCCCCCAACCAAGCGGGAGTGGCGATGAGCAGTTCTTC
cdr3_aa: CASSPQPSGSGDEQFF

clone_size: -
j_call: TRBJ2-1
d_call: TRBD2
v_call: TRBV7-8
cdr3_nt: TGTGCCAGCAGCTCGCTACCGGGACTAGCGACAAATGAGCAGTTCTTC
cdr3_aa: CASSSLPGLATNEQFF

clone_size: many
j_call: TRBJ2-3
d_call: TRBD2
v_call: TRBV27
cdr3_nt: TGTGCCAGCAGTTTATTTAAGTCTGGACTAGCAGGAGTGGATGCGCAGTATTTT
cdr3_aa: CASSLFKSGLAGVDAQYF

clone_size: -
j_call: TRBJ2-3
d_call: TRBD2
v_call: TRBV5-1
cdr3_nt: TGCGCCAGCAGCTTCCTGCGGGGGCAGGAGACTAGCGGAGAATTCACAGATACGCAGTATTTT
cdr3_aa: CASSFLRGQETSGEFTDTQYF

clone_size: -
j_call: TRBJ2-3
d_call: -
v_call: TRBV19
cdr3_nt: TGTGCCAGTAGTAACCCTTCGCGGGGCACAGATACGCAGTATTTT
cdr3_aa: CASSNPSRGTDTQYF

clone_size: -
j_call: TRBJ1-2
d_call: -
v_call: TRBV28
cdr3_nt: TGTGCCAGCAGGACAATAGGGGTTAGTGGCTACACCTTC
cdr3_aa: CASRTIGVSGYTF

clone_size: many
j_call: TRBJ2-1
d_call: TRBD2
v_call: TRBV29-1
cdr3_nt: TGCAGCGTTGAACGGGGACTAGCGGGTACTGAGCAGTTCTTC
cdr3_aa: CSVERGLAGTEQFF

clone_size: -
j_call: TRBJ2-1
d_call: TRBD2
v_call: TRBV7-3
cdr3_nt: TGTGCCAGCAGCTCCTCCGCCGGGACTAGCGGGGGAGGTGAGCAGTTCTTC
cdr3_aa: CASSSSAGTSGGGEQFF

clone_size: -
j_call: TRBJ2-7
d_call: -
v_call: TRBV6-1
cdr3_nt: TGTGCCAGCAGTCGGAACCCCTCCTACGAGCAGTACTTC
cdr3_aa: CASSRNPSYEQYF

clone_size: -
j_call: TRBJ1-2
d_call: -
v_call: TRBV7-2
cdr3_nt: TGTGCCAGCAGCCGGGGGGCGTATGGCTACACCTTC
cdr3_aa: CASSRGAYGYTF

clone_size: -
j_call: TRBJ1-1
d_call: -
v_call: TRBV5-1
cdr3_nt: TGCGCCAGCAGCTTTATCAGGGGCACTGAAGCTTTCTTT
cdr3_aa: CASSFIRGTEAFF

clone_size: -
j_call: TRBJ2-2
d_call: TRBD2
v_call: TRBV5-4
cdr3_nt: TGTGCCAGCAGCTTGGCCGGGGGGGCGAACACCGGGGAGCTGTTTTTT
cdr3_aa: CASSLAGGANTGELFF

clone_size: -
j_call: TRBJ1-1
d_call: -
v_call: TRBV5-1
cdr3_nt: TGCGCCAGCAGTGAGGTTGTGAACACTGAAGCTTTCTTT
cdr3_aa: CASSEVVNTEAFF

clone_size: -
j_call: TRBJ1-1
d_call: -
v_call: TRBV7-9
cdr3_nt: TGTGCCAGCAGCGACACAGTGAACACTGAAGCTTTCTTT
cdr3_aa: CASSDTVNTEAFF

clone_size: -
j_call: TRBJ2-7
d_call: TRBD1
v_call: TRBV11-2
cdr3_nt: TGTGCCAGCAGCTTAGAGCGGACAGGGAATCTTCCCTACGAGCAGTACTTC
cdr3_aa: CASSLERTGNLPYEQYF

clone_size: -
j_call: TRBJ1-2
d_call: -
v_call: TRBV7-2
cdr3_nt: TGTGCCAGCAGCTTAGACGTGGGAGGCTACACCTTC
cdr3_aa: CASSLDVGGYTF

clone_size: -
j_call: TRBJ1-2
d_call: -
v_call: TRBV6-1
cdr3_nt: TGTGCCAGCACTCGTGGGGTTGGCTATGGCTACACCTTC
cdr3_aa: CASTRGVGYGYTF

clone_size: -
j_call: TRBJ2-3
d_call: -
v_call: TRBV28
cdr3_nt: TGTGCCAGCAGGGTCTCGGGAGCAATCTTCTACACAGATACGCAGTATTTT
cdr3_aa: CASRVSGAIFYTDTQYF

clone_size: -
j_call: TRBJ2-1
d_call: TRBD2
v_call: TRBV7-2
cdr3_nt: TGTGCCAGCAGCCCCAGACTAGCGGTAGACAATGAGCAGTTCTTC
cdr3_aa: CASSPRLAVDNEQFF

clone_size: -
j_call: TRBJ1-1
d_call: -
v_call: TRBV5-1
cdr3_nt: TGCGCCAGCAGCTTGTGGGGGACCACTGAAGCTTTCTTT
cdr3_aa: CASSLWGTTEAFF

clone_size: few
j_call: TRBJ2-7
d_call: -
v_call: TRBV5-1
cdr3_nt: TGCGCCAGCAGCTCCCAGGTAGGCGGGAACTACGAGCAGTACTTC
cdr3_aa: CASSSQVGGNYEQYF